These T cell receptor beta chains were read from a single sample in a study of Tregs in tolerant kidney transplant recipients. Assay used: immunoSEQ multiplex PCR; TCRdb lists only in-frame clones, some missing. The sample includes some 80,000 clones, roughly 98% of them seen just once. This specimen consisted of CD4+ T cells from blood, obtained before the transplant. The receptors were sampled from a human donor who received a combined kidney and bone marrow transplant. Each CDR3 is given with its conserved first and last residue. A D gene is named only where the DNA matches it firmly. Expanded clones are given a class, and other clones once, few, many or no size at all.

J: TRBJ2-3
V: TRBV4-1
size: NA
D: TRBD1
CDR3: CASSQVQTGQLSTDTQYF
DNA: TGCGCCAGCAGCCAAGTCCAGACAGGGCAGTTAAGCACAGATACGCAGTATTTT

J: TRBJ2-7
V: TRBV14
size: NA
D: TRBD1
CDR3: CASSQGTGSGYEQYF
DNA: TGTGCCAGCAGCCAAGGGACAGGGAGCGGATACGAGCAGTACTTC

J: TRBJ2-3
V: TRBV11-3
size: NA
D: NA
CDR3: CASSLAHTDTQYF
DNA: TGTGCCAGCAGCTTAGCCCACACAGATACGCAGTATTTT

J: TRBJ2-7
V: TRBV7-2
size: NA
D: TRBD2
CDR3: CASSPVGTSGPYEQYF
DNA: TGTGCCAGCAGCCCCGTCGGGACTAGCGGACCCTACGAGCAGTACTTC

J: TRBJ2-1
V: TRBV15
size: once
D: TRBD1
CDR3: CATSREAGGSNEQFF
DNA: TGTGCCACCAGCAGAGAGGCAGGGGGCTCAAATGAGCAGTTCTTC

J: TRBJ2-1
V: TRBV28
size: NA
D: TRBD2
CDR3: CASSVGGGYNEQFF
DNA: TGTGCCAGCAGTGTGGGCGGGGGGTACAATGAGCAGTTCTTC

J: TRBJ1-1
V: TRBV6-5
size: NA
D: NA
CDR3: CASSYLGEGYTEAFF
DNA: TGTGCCAGCAGTTACTTGGGGGAGGGGTACACTGAAGCTTTCTTT

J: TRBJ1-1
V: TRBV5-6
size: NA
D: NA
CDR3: CASSFHLLTGTEAFF
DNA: TGTGCCAGCAGCTTTCATCTTCTGACAGGAACTGAAGCTTTCTTT

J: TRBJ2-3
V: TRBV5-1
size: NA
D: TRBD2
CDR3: CASSLGPQRGGTDTQYF
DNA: TGCGCCAGCAGCTTGGGTCCCCAGCGGGGGGGCACAGATACGCAGTATTTT

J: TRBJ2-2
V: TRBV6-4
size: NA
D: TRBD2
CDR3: CASSPTSGISANTGELFF
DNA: TGTGCCAGCAGTCCAACTAGCGGGATTTCTGCGAACACCGGGGAGCTGTTTTTT

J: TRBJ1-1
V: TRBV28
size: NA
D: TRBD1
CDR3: CASSPPGQGATEAFF
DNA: TGTGCCAGCAGCCCCCCGGGACAGGGGGCAACTGAAGCTTTCTTT

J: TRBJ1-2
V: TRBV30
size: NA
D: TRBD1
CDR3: CAWSLSNRGAYGYTF
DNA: TGTGCCTGGAGTCTGTCTAACAGGGGAGCCTATGGCTACACCTTC

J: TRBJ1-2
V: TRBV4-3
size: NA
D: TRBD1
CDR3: CASSHYPGQLHYGYTF
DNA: TGCGCCAGCAGCCACTACCCGGGACAGCTTCACTATGGCTACACCTTC

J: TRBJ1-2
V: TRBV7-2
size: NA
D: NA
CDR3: CASSPAGQPYGYTF
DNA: TGTGCCAGCAGCCCCGCGGGCCAGCCCTATGGCTACACCTTC

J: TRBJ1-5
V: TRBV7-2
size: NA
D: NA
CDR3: CASSLDAIRDQPQHF
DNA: TGTGCCAGCAGCTTAGATGCAATTCGGGATCAGCCCCAGCATTTT

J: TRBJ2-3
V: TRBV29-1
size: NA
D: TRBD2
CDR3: CSPQLGLGPDTQYF
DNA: TGCAGCCCGCAATTGGGACTAGGGCCAGATACGCAGTATTTT

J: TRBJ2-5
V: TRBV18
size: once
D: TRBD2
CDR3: CASSRPPGTSGGMVETQYF
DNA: TGTGCCAGCTCACGACCTCCCGGGACTAGCGGGGGTATGGTGGAGACCCAGTACTTC

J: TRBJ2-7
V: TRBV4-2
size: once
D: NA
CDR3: CASSQEVALPYEQYF
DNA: TGTGCCAGCAGCCAAGAGGTGGCTCTCCCCTACGAGCAGTACTTC

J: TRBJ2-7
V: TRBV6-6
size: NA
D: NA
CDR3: CASSLTGTPSYEQYF
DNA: TGTGCCAGCAGCCTCACCGGGACACCCTCCTACGAGCAGTACTTC

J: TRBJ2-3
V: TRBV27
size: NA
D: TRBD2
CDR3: CASSLGWGGGGDTQYF
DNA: TGTGCCAGCAGTTTAGGCTGGGGGGGCGGGGGGGATACGCAGTATTTT

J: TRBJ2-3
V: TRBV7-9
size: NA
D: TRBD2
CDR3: CASSLGLAGSGLSTDTQYF
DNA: TGTGCCAGCAGCTTAGGCCTAGCGGGCTCCGGGCTTAGCACAGATACGCAGTATTTT

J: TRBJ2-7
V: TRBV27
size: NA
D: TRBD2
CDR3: CASTPLGLTGDEQYF
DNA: TGTGCCAGCACCCCCTTGGGACTAACTGGAGACGAGCAGTACTTC

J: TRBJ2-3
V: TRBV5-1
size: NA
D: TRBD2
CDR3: CASSRSGGAGSDTQYF
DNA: TGCGCCAGCAGCCGGAGCGGGGGCGCCGGGTCAGATACGCAGTATTTT

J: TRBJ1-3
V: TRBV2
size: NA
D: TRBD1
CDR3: CASRRQGAISGNTIYF
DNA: TGTGCCAGCAGGAGGCAGGGGGCCATCTCTGGAAACACCATATATTTT

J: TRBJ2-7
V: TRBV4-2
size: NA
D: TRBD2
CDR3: CASSQNSGGAAPYEQYF
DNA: TGTGCCAGCAGCCAAAATAGCGGGGGGGCGGCCCCCTACGAGCAGTACTTC

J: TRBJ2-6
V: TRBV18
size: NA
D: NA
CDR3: CASSLGQVSSGANVLTF
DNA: TGTGCCAGCTCACTAGGACAAGTAAGCTCTGGGGCCAACGTCCTGACTTTC

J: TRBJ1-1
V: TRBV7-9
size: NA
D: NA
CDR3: CASSSRSTEAFF
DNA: TGTGCCAGCAGCTCTAGATCCACTGAAGCTTTCTTT

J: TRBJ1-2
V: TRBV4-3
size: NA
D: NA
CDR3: CASSQDYRALYGYTF
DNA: TGCGCCAGCAGCCAAGATTACAGGGCATTGTATGGCTACACCTTC

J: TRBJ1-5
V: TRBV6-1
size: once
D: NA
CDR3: CASREVVGNTGPQHF
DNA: TGTGCCAGCAGGGAAGTTGTGGGGAATACAGGGCCCCAGCATTTT

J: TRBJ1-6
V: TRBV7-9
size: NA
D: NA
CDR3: CASTPGGSSPLHF
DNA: TGTGCCAGCACCCCGGGAGGAAGCTCACCCCTCCACTTT

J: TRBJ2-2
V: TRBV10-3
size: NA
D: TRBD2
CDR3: CAISESLLAANTGELFF
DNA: TGTGCCATCAGTGAGTCGTTACTAGCGGCGAACACCGGGGAGCTGTTTTTT

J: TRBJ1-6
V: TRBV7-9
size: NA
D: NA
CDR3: CASSTQGGSPLHF
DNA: TGTGCCAGCAGCACTCAGGGTGGGTCACCCCTCCACTTT

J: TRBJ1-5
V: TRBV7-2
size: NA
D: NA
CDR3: CASSLRTAYNQPQHF
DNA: TGTGCCAGCAGTTTGCGTACAGCTTATAATCAGCCCCAGCATTTT

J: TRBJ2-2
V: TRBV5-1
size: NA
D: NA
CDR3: CASSAGLRNTGELFF
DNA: TGCGCCAGCAGCGCGGGACTCCGGAACACCGGGGAGCTGTTTTTT

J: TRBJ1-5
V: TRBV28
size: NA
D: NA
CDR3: CASSPGRGLLQPQHF
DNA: TGTGCCAGCAGTCCCGGGCGGGGCTTGTTACAGCCCCAGCATTTT

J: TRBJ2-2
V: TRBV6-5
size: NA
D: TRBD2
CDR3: CASKTSAGELFF
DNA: TGTGCCAGCAAGACTAGCGCCGGGGAGCTGTTTTTT

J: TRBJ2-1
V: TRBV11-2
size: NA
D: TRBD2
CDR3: CASSRAAGAWEQFF
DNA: TGTGCCAGCAGCCGGGCAGCGGGGGCCTGGGAGCAGTTCTTC